Included here is one T cell receptor (beta chain) sequence, with context. Its antigen is not known. This specimen comes from a study of cytomegalovirus exposure and HLA in healthy donors. The primer mix had 60 Vbeta and 13 Jbeta primers. How the authors handled the data: Later work found about 80 million unique TCR beta chains, with about 10 million shared. Method: immunoSEQ multiplex PCR; TCRdb's copy keeps in-frame clones and lacks some. The DNA gave D and trimming, while V, J and clone size come from that table. The sample consists of 170,000 or so clones, about 80% of them appearing once. Findings and caveats of the study: Previously analyzed data showed that most TCR beta V segments were productive at a frequency of about 87% or about 30%. Across donors, presence/absence analyses took sequencing depth to be roughly uniform. Per published reports, the classifier diagnosed cytomegalovirus status with high specificity and sensitivity.

J gave up 2 bases and V 2 bases, and 6 bases lay outside the gene matches. CDR3 length equals 16 residues. The germline CDR1 and CDR2 sequences are ENHRY and SYGVKD. The J gene is TRBJ2-5, the V gene TRBV10-3; 9 bases are a match to TRBD1. The sequencing input was PBMCs. This sequence was found in a boy aged 5-17 years in good health and CMV-seronegative. CDR3 in amino acids: CAISEGLGTGQETQYF. The DNA of the CDR3 is TGTGCCATCAGTGAGGGGTTAGGGACAGGGCAAGAGACCCAGTACTTC.